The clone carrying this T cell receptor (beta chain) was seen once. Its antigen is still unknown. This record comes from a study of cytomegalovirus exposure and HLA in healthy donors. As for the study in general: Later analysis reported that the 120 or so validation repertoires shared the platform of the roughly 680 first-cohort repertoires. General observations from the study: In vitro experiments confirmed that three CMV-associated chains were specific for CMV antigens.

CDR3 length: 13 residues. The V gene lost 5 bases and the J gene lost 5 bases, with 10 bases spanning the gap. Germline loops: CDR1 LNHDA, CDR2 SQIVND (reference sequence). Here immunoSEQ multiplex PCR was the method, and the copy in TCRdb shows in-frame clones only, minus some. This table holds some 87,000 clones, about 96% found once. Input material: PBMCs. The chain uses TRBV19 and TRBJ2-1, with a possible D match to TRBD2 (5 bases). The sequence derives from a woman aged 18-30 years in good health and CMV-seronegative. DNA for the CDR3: TGTGCCAGTAGTCCCGGACTCCACAATGAGCAGTTCTTC. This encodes CASSPGLHNEQFF.